The table lists the clone carrying this T cell receptor beta chain with a few counts. Diagnosis relied on clinical symptoms, serum thyroxine and TRAb, thyroid ultrasound and orbital computed tomography. Germline-derived CDR1 and CDR2 are SEHNR and FQNEAQ (reference sequence). Trimming pared 5 bases from V and 0 bases from J, leaving 11 bases between. The CDR3 is 15 residues long. This sample stems from a study of T cells in Graves' hyperthyroidism and ophthalmopathy. Researchers amplified the TCR beta CDR3 regions from RNA transcripts. The TCR CDR3 was amplified in a first-round RT-PCR using the HTBI primer set. TCRdb passed the multiplex PCR reads through MiXCR, listing each CDR3 protein once. The sample has 450,000 to 600,000 distinct CDR3 sequences; just under 20% are singletons.

This clonotype was sampled from a man between 35 and 55 years old with Graves' ophthalmopathy. V gene TRBV7-9 combines with J gene TRBJ1-5, with D hard to call. Sequencing used blood. Written as DNA, the CDR3 is TGTGCCAGCAGCGGCCCCCGGGGTAGCAATCAGCCCCAGCATTTT. It codes for CASSGPRGSNQPQHF.